These 26 T cell receptor beta chains were all obtained from the same sample, sequenced in a study of CD8 T cells in ankylosing spondylitis. From the 5' RACE reads, TCRdb called clonotypes with MiXCR, one entry per CDR3 protein. The repertoire has some 140,000 distinct CDR3 sequences, 6% to 8% of them found once; the top ten carry roughly 12%. Sample: blood, either unsorted or a sorted T cell fraction (not recorded which). The receptor set was obtained from a female donor with ankylosing spondylitis or in good health (not recorded which).

There are a few counts of this clonotype. This sequence joins TRBV7-2 and TRBJ2-7; D may be TRBD1 or TRBD2 (5 bases each). The CDR3 contains 15 residues. Germline CDR1 reads SGHTA; CDR2 reads FQGNSA. V dropped 3 bases and J dropped 2 bases, with 14 bases sitting between them. The DNA for the CDR3 is TGTGCCAGCAGCTTCACGGGTCAGGGAGCCTACGAGCAGTACTTC. Translating gives CASSFTGQGAYEQYF.

This clonotype was recorded at least ten times. The chain combines TRBV12-3 or TRBV12-4 with TRBJ1-2; D gene uncertain. The V end lost 6 bases, the J end lost 4 bases, and 15 bases lay between the germline ends. This CDR3 is built from 14 residues. This CDR3 reads CASSQSGSGYGYTF. In DNA, the CDR3 is TGTGCCAGCAGCCAGTCGGGGTCGGGCTATGGCTACACCTTC.

This clonotype was found many times. This chain uses TRBV23-1 with TRBJ2-3, with TRBD2 identical over 7 bases. TRBV23-1 is marked as an open reading frame, function uncertain. The CDR3 contains 17 residues. V shed 0 bases and J 1 base; nucleotides not matched to a gene: 7. The CDR3 DNA reads TGCGCCAGCAGTCAATCTGCGGTGGGGGGGGGCACAGATACGCAGTATTTT. Translating it yields CASSQSAVGGGTDTQYF.

This clonotype showed up many times. The chain recombines TRBV5-1 with TRBJ2-1; 8 nucleotides line up with TRBD2. Germline-derived CDR1 and CDR2 are SGHRS and YFSETQ. This CDR3 region has 16 residues. With V trimmed by 5 bases and J by 0 bases, 7 bases remained unmatched. The CDR3 DNA sequence: TGCGCCAGCAGTCCGCCCGGGGGGGTCTCCTACAATGAGCAGTTCTTC. Amino acids: CASSPPGGVSYNEQFF.

In this sample, this clonotype turned up many times. This chain connects TRBV4-1 to TRBJ1-4; 9 bases line up with TRBD1. The CDR3 is 18 residues long. CDR1 is MGHRA, CDR2 YSYEKL, per germline. The V gene end was trimmed by 3 bases and the J gene end by 7 bases; junction bases not matched to a gene: 15. CDR3 protein: CASSHEPNRGRGIEKLFF. The CDR3 DNA reads as TGCGCCAGCAGCCACGAACCAAACAGGGGGCGAGGGATTGAAAAACTGTTTTTT.

The chain carries TRBV20-1 and TRBJ2-5, with TRBD2 matching over 15 bases. This CDR3 region has 15 residues. CDR1 and CDR2 from the germline V gene are DFQATT and SNEGSKA (reference sequence). The CDR3 coding sequence is TGCTTTGCTCCAACCGGGACTAGCGGGGGGGAGACCCAGTACTTC. It specifies CFAPTGTSGGETQYF.

This clonotype has ten or more counts. J is TRBJ1-4 and V is TRBV2; 10 positions match TRBD1. The trim removed 3 bases at V and 5 bases at J, leaving 6 bases unmatched. This CDR3 region has 16 residues. Germline assignment: CDR1 SNHLY and CDR2 FYNNEI. The CDR3 sequence: CASSDPDRGLNEKLFF. The CDR3 DNA sequence: TGTGCCAGCAGTGACCCCGACAGGGGGCTAAATGAAAAACTGTTTTTT.

This clonotype was observed at least ten times. The gene calls are TRBV12-3 or TRBV12-4 and TRBJ1-2; 7 bases match TRBD1. J lost 5 bases, V lost 8 bases, and 11 bases had no gene match. There are 14 residues in the CDR3. The CDR3 DNA reads TGTGCCAGCCGCAGGGCCCAGGGGGGTTATGGCTACACCTTC. It yields the protein CASRRAQGGYGYTF.

This clonotype appeared many times. This chain links TRBV3-1 with TRBJ1-5, with D unclear. Germline CDR1 LGHDT, CDR2 YNNKEL (reference sequence). Trimming removed 0 bases from V and 0 bases from J, with 9 bases in between. The length of the CDR3 is 16 residues. This CDR3 reads CASSQDYRVSNQPQHF. CDR3 bases: TGTGCCAGCAGCCAAGATTACCGGGTTAGCAATCAGCCCCAGCATTTT. Drawing the rest from reference TRBV3-1 and TRBJ1-5, the complete variable domain is DTAVSQTPKYLVTQMGNDKSIKCEQNLGHDTMYWYKQDSKKFLKIMFSYNNKELIINETVPNRFSPKSPDKAHLNLHINSLELGDSAVYFCASSQDYRVSNQPQHFGDGTRLSIL.

This clonotype was seen at least ten times. The chain employs TRBV10-3 and TRBJ1-1, with 9 bases lining up with TRBD1. Trimming removed 4 bases from V and 0 bases from J; junction bases left unmatched: 3. The CDR3 totals 15 residues. CDR1 and CDR2 from the germline V gene are ENHRY and SYGVKD. This CDR3 reads CAISVGDRVNTEAFF. CDR3 in DNA: TGTGCCATCAGTGTTGGGGACAGGGTGAACACTGAAGCTTTCTTT.

The table lists this clonotype with many counts. The V call is TRBV7-3, the J call TRBJ2-3; 13 bases fit TRBD2. Germline trimming cut 4 bases from V and 6 bases from J; bases unmatched to any gene: 1. CDR3 length equals 14 residues. Germline lookup yields CDR1 SGHTA and CDR2 FQGTGA. The CDR3 DNA sequence: TGTGCCAGCAGCTCGGGACTAGCGGGGGATACGCAGTATTTT. This encodes CASSSGLAGDTQYF.

This clonotype was observed many times. This chain connects TRBV20-1 to TRBJ2-3; no definite D call. Trimming removed 7 bases at V and 0 bases at J, with 17 bases between. CDR1 DFQATT and CDR2 SNEGSKA come from the germline V gene (reference sequence). The CDR3 is 15 residues long. As DNA, the CDR3 is TGCAGTGGGGCATTAAAACATTTTAGCACAGATACGCAGTATTTT. Its protein is CSGALKHFSTDTQYF.

This clonotype occurred many times. The V call is TRBV12-3 or TRBV12-4, the J call TRBJ1-1; D uncertain. The germline V and J ends were trimmed by 2 bases and 1 base, with 8 bases remaining between them. The CDR3 consists of 14 residues. The CDR3 reads CASSLSVSNTEAFF. CDR3 nucleotides: TGTGCCAGCAGTTTATCGGTTTCGAACACTGAAGCTTTCTTT.

This clonotype was recorded at least ten times. The chain is built from TRBV9 and TRBJ1-1; tentative D call: TRBD1 (6 bases). In germline, CDR1 is SGDLS, CDR2 YYNGEE. Trimming took 4 bases from V and 4 from J, leaving 14 bases between them. The CDR3 length is 14 residues. The CDR3 region is CASSSDRSGTEAFF. In nucleotides, the CDR3 is TGTGCCAGCAGCTCGGACAGATCGGGCACTGAAGCTTTCTTT.

This clonotype appeared many times. This chain connects TRBV9 to TRBJ1-4, with D uncertain. The germline CDR1 and CDR2 sequences are SGDLS and YYNGEE. The CDR3 covers 15 residues. Trimming removed 3 bases from V and 7 bases from J, with 16 bases in between. CDR3 nucleotides: TGTGCCAGCAGCGCGGGAGGGAGATTTGGTGAAAAACTGTTTTTT. Its protein product is CASSAGGRFGEKLFF.

This clonotype was counted at least ten times. The V call is TRBV28, the J call TRBJ1-1; perhaps TRBD1 as D (5 bases). The germline V gene has CDR1 MDHEN and CDR2 SYDVKM. V shed 9 bases and J shed 3 bases, with 20 bases lying between them. The CDR3 length is 15 residues. CDR3 nucleotides: TGTGCCAGTTCCATTGGGGCGAGAGGTGACACTGAAGCTTTCTTT. It specifies CASSIGARGDTEAFF.

This clonotype appeared a few times. In DNA form, the CDR3 reads TGTGCCAGCATGGTCCCGGGACAGGGTTTATCTGGGGCCAACGTCCTGACTTTC. Protein product: CASMVPGQGLSGANVLTF. The chain employs TRBV6-1 and TRBJ2-6; 9 bases match TRBD1. The V and J ends lost 7 bases and 1 base, in that order; junction bases with no gene match: 11. Per the germline V gene, CDR1 is MNHNS and CDR2 is SASEGT. There are 18 residues in the CDR3.

This clonotype was seen ten or more times. This chain links TRBV20-1 with TRBJ2-3; 9 nucleotides align to TRBD2. The CDR3 contains 16 residues. With 0 bases clipped from V and 2 bases from J, the junction kept 6 bases outside the gene matches. Germline V CDR1 and CDR2: DFQATT, SNEGSKA (reference sequence). The CDR3 DNA reads TGCAGTGCTAGAGATCCTCTAGCGGGACCCACAGATACGCAGTATTTT. This translates into CSARDPLAGPTDTQYF.

This clonotype has a count of ten or more. An end of the junction differs from the germline gene, which may be a read error. The chain employs TRBV29-1 and TRBJ2-1; 9 nucleotides match TRBD2. Per germline, CDR1 SQVTM and CDR2 ANQGSEA. The CDR3 loop spans 10 amino acids. The CDR3 is CSVESGGPSF. CDR3 nucleotide sequence: TGCAGCGTTGAGAGCGGGGGGCCCTCTTTC.

The CDR3 nucleotides are TGTGCCAGCAGCCCCTGGGACGAGCAGTACTTC. It translates to CASSPWDEQYF. The rearrangement links TRBV11-2 to TRBJ2-7; D remains unclear. CDR1 is SGHAT and CDR2 is FQNNGV in the germline V gene. This CDR3 has 11 amino acids. The ends were cut back, 5 bases at V and 5 bases at J, with 7 bases in the middle.

This clonotype was counted ten times or more. J is TRBJ1-3 and V is TRBV11-1; D may be TRBD1 (5 bases). Germline CDR1 reads SGHAT; CDR2 reads FQDESV (reference sequence). Trimming cost V 2 bases and J 0 bases, with 17 bases left between them. This CDR3 has 18 amino acids. Written as DNA, the CDR3 is TGTGCCAGCAGCTTATCCGGGACCTCCCTCTACTCTGGAAACACCATATATTTT. Its protein product is CASSLSGTSLYSGNTIYF.

The genes are TRBV27 and TRBJ1-5; D not resolved. Trimming pared 4 bases from V and 6 bases from J, leaving 7 bases between. The length of the CDR3 is 12 residues. Germline V gives CDR1 MNHEY, CDR2 SMNVEV (reference sequence). CDR3 sequence reads: CASSSGSQPQHF. CDR3 nucleotide sequence: TGTGCCAGCAGTTCGGGTAGTCAGCCCCAGCATTTT.

This clonotype was detected ten times or more. This sequence joins TRBV3-1 and TRBJ2-5; D not certain. Germline V gene lookup returns CDR1 LGHDT and CDR2 YNNKEL (reference sequence). The CDR3 sequence is 12 residues long. Deletions cut 8 bases from V and 5 bases from J, with 12 bases between. The CDR3 DNA follows: TGTGCCAGCCTAGGAAGGGCGGAGACCCAGTACTTC. Amino acids: CASLGRAETQYF.

This clonotype has a count of ten or more. The chain recombines TRBV7-3 with TRBJ1-2; D remains ambiguous. The V and J ends lost 1 base and 10 bases respectively, with 16 bases between them. CDR3 length: 14 amino acids. Germline CDR1 is SGHTA and CDR2 is FQGTGA. The CDR3 loop reads CASSLIPELPSYTF. The CDR3 nucleotides read TGTGCCAGCAGCTTAATTCCCGAGTTGCCCTCCTACACCTTC. The entire variable domain, with the rest obtained from reference TRBV7-3 and TRBJ1-2, is as follows: GAGVSQTPSNKVTEKGKYVELRCDPISGHTALYWYRQSLGQGPEFLIYFQGTGAADDSGLPNDRFFAVRPEGSVSTLKIQRTERGDSAVYLCASSLIPELPSYTFGSGTRLTVV.

The chain is built from TRBV7-9 and TRBJ1-1; possible D gene TRBD1, 6 bases. The CDR3 contains 14 residues. V lost 3 bases and J 6 bases, leaving 14 bases between the germline ends. Germline-derived CDR1 and CDR2 are SEHNR and FQNEAQ (reference sequence). The CDR3 sequence is CASSFRPEGAEAFF. The CDR3 region has the DNA TGTGCCAGCAGCTTCAGACCAGAGGGGGCTGAAGCTTTCTTT.

CDR3 sequence: CASSLKGLGPGQGYGYTF. Written as DNA, the CDR3 is TGTGCCAGCAGTTTGAAGGGTCTTGGGCCGGGACAGGGCTATGGCTACACCTTC. The rearrangement uses TRBV28 and TRBJ1-2, with 9 bases fitting TRBD1. CDR3 length equals 18 residues. Looked up from germline, CDR1 is MDHEN and CDR2 is SYDVKM. V dropped 3 bases and J dropped 4; count of bases not matched to a gene: 15.